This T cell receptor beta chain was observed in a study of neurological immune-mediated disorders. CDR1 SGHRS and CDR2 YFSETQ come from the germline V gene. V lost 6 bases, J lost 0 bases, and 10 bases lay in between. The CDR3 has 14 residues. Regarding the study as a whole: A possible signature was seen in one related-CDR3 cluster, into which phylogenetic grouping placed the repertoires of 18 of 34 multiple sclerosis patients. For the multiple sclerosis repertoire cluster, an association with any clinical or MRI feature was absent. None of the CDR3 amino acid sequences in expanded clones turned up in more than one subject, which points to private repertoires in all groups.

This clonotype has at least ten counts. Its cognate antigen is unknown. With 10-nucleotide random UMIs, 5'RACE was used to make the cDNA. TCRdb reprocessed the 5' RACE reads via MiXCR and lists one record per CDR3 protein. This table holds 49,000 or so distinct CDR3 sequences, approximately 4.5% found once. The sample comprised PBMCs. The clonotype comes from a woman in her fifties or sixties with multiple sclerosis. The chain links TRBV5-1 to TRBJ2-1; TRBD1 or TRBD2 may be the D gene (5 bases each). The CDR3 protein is CASKTGTSYNEQFF. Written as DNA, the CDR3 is TGCGCCAGCAAAACCGGGACCTCCTACAATGAGCAGTTCTTC. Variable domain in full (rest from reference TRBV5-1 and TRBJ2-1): KAGVTQTPRYLIKTRGQQVTLSCSPISGHRSVSWYQQTPGQGLQFLFEYFSETQRNKGNFPGRFSGRQFSNSRSEMNVSTLELGDSALYLCASKTGTSYNEQFFGPGTRLTVL.